This is a list of T cell receptor beta chains from one sample in a study of shared clonotypes between healthy human individuals. Profiling relied on immunoSEQ multiplex PCR, and the TCRdb table lists in-frame clones only, not all of them. The sample shows fewer than 1 million clones, about 96% of them seen only once. Input material: naive CD8+ T cells sorted from blood. These receptors all stem from a young man in good health. CDR3s include the opening cysteine and the closing phenylalanine or tryptophan. The order of the fields is J gene, V gene, clone size, D gene, CDR3 protein, CDR3 DNA. D genes are given only for firm matches. Rows may omit the clone size; those that give it use once, few, many or a size class.

TRBJ2-5,TRBV6-5,NA,NA,CASSTTYIGETQYF,TGTGCCAGCAGTACCACTTATATCGGGGAGACCCAGTACTTC
TRBJ2-1,TRBV6-5,NA,NA,CASSYGTNEQFF,TGTGCCAGCAGTTATGGTACGAATGAGCAGTTCTTC
TRBJ1-3,TRBV14,NA,NA,CASSPRGNTIYF,TGTGCCAGCAGCCCGCGGGGAAACACCATATATTTT
TRBJ1-2,TRBV29-1,NA,NA,CSVDQANGYTF,TGCAGCGTGGATCAGGCGAATGGCTACACCTTC
TRBJ2-3,TRBV1,once,NA,CTSSQTSTDTQYF,TGCACCAGCAGCCAAACTAGCACAGATACGCAGTATTTT
TRBJ2-1,TRBV5-1,NA,TRBD2,CASSPGTSGRALPYEQFF,TGCGCCAGCAGCCCCGGGACTAGCGGGAGGGCCCTTCCCTATGAGCAGTTCTTC
TRBJ2-3,TRBV5-1,NA,TRBD1,CASSPRQGAEADTQYF,TGCGCCAGCAGCCCCAGACAGGGCGCAGAAGCAGATACGCAGTATTTT
TRBJ2-1,TRBV5-5,NA,NA,CASRSSNEQFF,TGTGCCAGCAGATCCTCCAATGAGCAGTTCTTC
TRBJ1-1,TRBV4-1,NA,NA,CASSQGHRELGNTEAFF,TGCGCCAGCAGCCAGGGCCACAGGGAATTAGGTAACACTGAAGCTTTCTTT
TRBJ2-1,TRBV27,NA,TRBD1,CASSSRTGSSYNEQFF,TGTGCCAGCAGTTCTCGGACAGGGAGCTCCTACAATGAGCAGTTCTTC
TRBJ1-1,TRBV9,NA,NA,CASSVGGFAEAFF,TGTGCCAGCAGCGTAGGGGGTTTCGCTGAAGCTTTCTTT
TRBJ2-5,TRBV29-1,NA,NA,CSVELSEEVRETQYF,TGCAGCGTTGAGCTTTCGGAGGAGGTTCGAGAGACCCAGTACTTC
TRBJ1-1,TRBV28,NA,NA,CASSFPGHTNTEAFF,TGTGCCAGCAGTTTCCCGGGACACACGAACACTGAAGCTTTCTTT
TRBJ2-7,TRBV9,NA,TRBD1,CASSPRTGESYEQYF,TGTGCCAGCAGCCCCCGGACAGGGGAGTCCTACGAGCAGTACTTC
TRBJ1-2,TRBV29-1,NA,NA,CSVAPDNYGYTF,TGCAGCGTTGCTCCCGATAACTATGGCTACACCTTC
TRBJ2-1,TRBV7-9,NA,TRBD2,CASSFGLAAYNEQFF,TGTGCCAGCAGCTTTGGGCTAGCGGCCTACAATGAGCAGTTCTTC
TRBJ2-3,TRBV9,NA,NA,CASSVYTLDTDTQYF,TGTGCCAGCAGCGTTTATACGCTTGACACAGATACGCAGTATTTT
TRBJ2-7,TRBV6-5,NA,NA,CASFPGPGYEQYF,TGTGCCAGCTTCCCGGGGCCTGGATACGAGCAGTACTTC
TRBJ2-7,TRBV7-9,NA,NA,CASSLDPSSSYEQYF,TGTGCCAGCAGCTTAGACCCTTCAAGCTCCTACGAGCAGTACTTC
TRBJ2-1,TRBV27,NA,NA,CASSLGGGPYNEQFF,TGTGCCAGCAGTTTGGGGGGAGGACCCTACAATGAGCAGTTCTTC
TRBJ2-1,TRBV9,NA,NA,CASSATGNEQFF,TGTGCCAGCAGCGCGACAGGCAATGAGCAGTTCTTC
TRBJ2-1,TRBV29-1,NA,TRBD1,CSVEDPGQANEQFF,TGCAGCGTTGAAGATCCGGGACAGGCCAATGAGCAGTTCTTC
TRBJ2-1,TRBV5-1,NA,TRBD2,CASSSGSSGRSLNEQFF,TGCGCCAGCAGCTCAGGATCTAGCGGGAGGTCCCTCAATGAGCAGTTCTTC
TRBJ2-1,TRBV14,once,NA,CASSHHSGSSYNEQFF,TGTGCCAGCAGTCACCATAGCGGTAGCTCCTACAATGAGCAGTTCTTC